This T cell receptor (beta chain) appears in the sequencing data of a study of read filtering for tumor transcriptome and immune sequencing. Looking at the study overall: Patients were some 16 male and some 15 female, mean age 65.9 years, range about 40 to 85. Study-wide points: IR-seq captured clonotypes deeper and more reliably than RNA-seq. The sorted CD138-negative fraction was a mixed bone marrow immune population, not purified T cells. In IR-seq, single-read clonotypes were about 81.9% of clonotypes but 3.5% to 4% of reads.

CDR3 length equals 15 residues. Trimming took 0 bases from V and 0 from J, leaving 12 bases between them. Per the germline V gene, CDR1 is DFQATT and CDR2 is SNEGSKA (reference sequence). This clonotype appeared many times. The antigen remains unidentified. Molecular barcoded adaptors covering alpha/delta and beta/gamma chains were used on roughly 400 ng RNA. TCRdb used MiXCR to reprocess the reads, holding one entry per CDR3 protein. The data hold tens of thousands of distinct CDR3 sequences, with about a fifth observed a single time. The rearrangement links TRBV20-1 to TRBJ2-7; D could derive from TRBD1 or TRBD2 (5 bases each). The origin of this receptor is a donor at least 40 years old with multiple myeloma. What was sequenced was a population of CD138-negative cells sorted from bone marrow. The CDR3 nucleotides are TGCAGTGCTAGAGATAGGTGGGGGAGCTCCTACGAGCAGTACTTC. It is translated as CSARDRWGSSYEQYF.